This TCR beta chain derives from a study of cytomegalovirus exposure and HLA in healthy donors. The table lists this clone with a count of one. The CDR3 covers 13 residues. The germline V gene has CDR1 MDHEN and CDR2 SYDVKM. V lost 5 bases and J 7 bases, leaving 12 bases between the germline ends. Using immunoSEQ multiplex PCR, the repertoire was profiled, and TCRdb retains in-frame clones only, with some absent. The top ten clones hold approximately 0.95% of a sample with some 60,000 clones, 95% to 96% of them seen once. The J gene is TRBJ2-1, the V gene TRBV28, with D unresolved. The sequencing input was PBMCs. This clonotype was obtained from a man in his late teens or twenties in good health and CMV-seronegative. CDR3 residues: CASSLLFANEQFF. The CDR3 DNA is TGTGCCAGCAGTCTGCTATTTGCGAATGAGCAGTTCTTC.